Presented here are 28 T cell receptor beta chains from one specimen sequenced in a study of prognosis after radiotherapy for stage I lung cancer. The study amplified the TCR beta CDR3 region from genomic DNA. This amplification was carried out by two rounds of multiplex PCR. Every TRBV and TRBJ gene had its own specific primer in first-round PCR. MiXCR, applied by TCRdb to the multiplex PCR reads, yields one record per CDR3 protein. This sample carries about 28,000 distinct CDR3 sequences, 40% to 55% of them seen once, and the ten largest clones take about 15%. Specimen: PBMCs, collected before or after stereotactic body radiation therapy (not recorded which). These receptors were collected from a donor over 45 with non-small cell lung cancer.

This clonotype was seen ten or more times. Written as DNA, the CDR3 is TGTGCCAGCAGCTTATCCCCCGAATCTCAAGAGACCCAGTACTTC. Translated, it gives CASSLSPESQETQYF. The chain uses TRBV7-3 and TRBJ2-5; D gene unclear. The CDR3 covers 15 residues. V lost 2 bases and J 2 bases, leaving 12 bases between the germline ends. CDR1 and CDR2 from the germline V gene are SGHTA and FQGTGA.

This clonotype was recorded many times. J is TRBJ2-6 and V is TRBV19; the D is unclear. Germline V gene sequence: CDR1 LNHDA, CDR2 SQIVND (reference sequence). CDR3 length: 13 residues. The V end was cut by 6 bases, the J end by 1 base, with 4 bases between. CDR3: CASRVSGANVLTF. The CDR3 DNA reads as TGTGCCAGTAGGGTATCTGGGGCCAACGTCCTGACTTTC.

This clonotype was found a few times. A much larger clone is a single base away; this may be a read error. The CDR3 protein is CATSEGWSSTYTQYF. The CDR3 nucleotides are TGTGCCACCAGTGAGGGCTGGTCTAGCACATATACGCAGTATTTT. The chain carries TRBV24-1 and TRBJ2-3; D is perhaps TRBD2 (5 bases). CDR1 and CDR2 from the germline V gene are KGHDR and SFDVKD. The CDR3 consists of 15 residues.

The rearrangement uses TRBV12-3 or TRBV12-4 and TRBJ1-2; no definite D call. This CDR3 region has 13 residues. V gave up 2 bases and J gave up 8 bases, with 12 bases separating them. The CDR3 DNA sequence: TGTGCCAGCAGTTTACTAGGAGGCCTGGGCTACACCTTC. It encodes CASSLLGGLGYTF.

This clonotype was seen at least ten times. CDR3 sequence (DNA): TGCAGCGTAAAAGGGGAGTATGAGCAGTTCTTC. It yields the protein CSVKGEYEQFF. The chain recombines TRBV29-1 with TRBJ2-1, with D possibly being TRBD1 or TRBD2 (5 bases each). Trimming pared 6 bases from V and 8 bases from J, leaving 11 bases between. This CDR3 has 11 residues. Germline V gives CDR1 SQVTM, CDR2 ANQGSEA.

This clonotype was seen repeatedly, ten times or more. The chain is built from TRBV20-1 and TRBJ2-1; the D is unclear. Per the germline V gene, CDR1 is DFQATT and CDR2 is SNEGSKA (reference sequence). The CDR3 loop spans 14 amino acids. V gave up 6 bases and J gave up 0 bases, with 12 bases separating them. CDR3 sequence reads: CSAIRSSSYNEQFF. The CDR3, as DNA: TGCAGTGCCATCCGGAGCAGCTCCTACAATGAGCAGTTCTTC.

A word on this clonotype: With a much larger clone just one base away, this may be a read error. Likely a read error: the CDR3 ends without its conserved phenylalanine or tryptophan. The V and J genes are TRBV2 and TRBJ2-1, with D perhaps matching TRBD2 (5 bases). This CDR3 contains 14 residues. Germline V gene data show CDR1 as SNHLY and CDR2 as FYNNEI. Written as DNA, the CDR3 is TGTGCCATCAGTGGAGGTAGCAGGTACAATGAGCAGTTCCTC. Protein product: CAISGGSRYNEQFL.

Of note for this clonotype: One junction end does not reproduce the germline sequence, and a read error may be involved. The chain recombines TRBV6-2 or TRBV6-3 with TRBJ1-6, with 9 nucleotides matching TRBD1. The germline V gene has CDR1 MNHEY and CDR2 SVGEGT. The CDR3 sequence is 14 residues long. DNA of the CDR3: TGTGCCTGCAGTTACAGGGGGCGAAATTCACCCCTCCACTTT. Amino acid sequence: CACSYRGRNSPLHF.

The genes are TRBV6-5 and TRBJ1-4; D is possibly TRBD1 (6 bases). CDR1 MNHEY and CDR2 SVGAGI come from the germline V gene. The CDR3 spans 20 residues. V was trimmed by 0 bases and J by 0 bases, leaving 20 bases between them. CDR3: CASSYSASGGERATNEKLFF. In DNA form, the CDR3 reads TGTGCCAGCAGTTACTCCGCATCGGGGGGCGAGAGGGCAACTAATGAAAAACTGTTTTTT.

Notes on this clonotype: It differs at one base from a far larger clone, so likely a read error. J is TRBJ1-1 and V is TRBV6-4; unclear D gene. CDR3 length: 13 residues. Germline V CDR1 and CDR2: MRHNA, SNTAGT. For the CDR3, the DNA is TGTGTCAGCAGCTGGGAGGTGAACACTGAAGCTTTCTTT. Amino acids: CVSSWEVNTEAFF.

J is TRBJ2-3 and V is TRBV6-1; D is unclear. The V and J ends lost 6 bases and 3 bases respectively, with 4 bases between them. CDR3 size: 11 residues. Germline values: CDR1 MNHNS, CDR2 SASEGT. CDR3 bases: TGTGCCAGCAGGTTAACAGATACGCAGTATTTT. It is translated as CASRLTDTQYF.

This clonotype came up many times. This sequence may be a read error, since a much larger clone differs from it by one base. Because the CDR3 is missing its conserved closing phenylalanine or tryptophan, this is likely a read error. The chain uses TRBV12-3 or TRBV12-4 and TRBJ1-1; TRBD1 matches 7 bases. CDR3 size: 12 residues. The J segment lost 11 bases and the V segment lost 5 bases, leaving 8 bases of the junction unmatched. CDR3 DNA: TGTGCCAGCAGTGAGGGGGCGCCTCGCGCTTTCCTT. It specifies CASSEGAPRAFL.

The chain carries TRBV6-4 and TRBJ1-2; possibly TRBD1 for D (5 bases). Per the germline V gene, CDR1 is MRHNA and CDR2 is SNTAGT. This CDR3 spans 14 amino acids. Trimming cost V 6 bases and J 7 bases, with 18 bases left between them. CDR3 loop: CASSPGTESTGYTF. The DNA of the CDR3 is TGTGCCAGCAGCCCCGGGACGGAAAGCACTGGCTACACCTTC.

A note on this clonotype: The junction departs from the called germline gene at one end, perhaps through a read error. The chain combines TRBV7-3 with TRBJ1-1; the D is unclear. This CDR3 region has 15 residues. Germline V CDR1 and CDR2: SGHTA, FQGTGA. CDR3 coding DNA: TGTTCCAGCAGCTTAACGGGTTCTGGCAGGTGGGAAGCTTTCTTT. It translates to CSSSLTGSGRWEAFF. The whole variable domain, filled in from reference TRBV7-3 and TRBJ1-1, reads GAGVSQTPSNKVTEKGKYVELRCDPISGHTALYWYRQSLGQGPEFLIYFQGTGAADDSGLPNDRFFAVRPEGSVSTLKIQRTERGDSAVYLCSSSLTGSGRWEAFFGQGTRLTVV.

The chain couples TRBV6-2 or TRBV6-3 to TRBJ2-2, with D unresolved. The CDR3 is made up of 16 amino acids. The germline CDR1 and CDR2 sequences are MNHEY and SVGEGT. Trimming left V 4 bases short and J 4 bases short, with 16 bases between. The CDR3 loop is CASSLSLRACTGELFF. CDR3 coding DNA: TGTGCCAGCAGTTTATCTCTGCGAGCCTGCACCGGGGAGCTGTTTTTT.

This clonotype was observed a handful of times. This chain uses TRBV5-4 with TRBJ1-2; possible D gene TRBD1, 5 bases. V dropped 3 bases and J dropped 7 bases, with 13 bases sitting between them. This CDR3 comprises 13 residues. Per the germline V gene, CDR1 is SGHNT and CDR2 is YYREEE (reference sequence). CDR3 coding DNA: TGTGCCAGCAGCTCGACTATTGGGGCTGGCTACACCTTC. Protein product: CASSSTIGAGYTF.

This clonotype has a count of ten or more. Written as DNA, the CDR3 is TGTGCCAGCCACCCCCCCGGACTGGATGGCTATGGCTACACCTTC. It yields the protein CASHPPGLDGYGYTF. This rearrangement joins TRBV19 to TRBJ1-2; D remains unclear. V was clipped by 9 bases and J by 4 bases, with 21 bases between them. The CDR3 has 15 residues. Per the germline V gene, CDR1 is LNHDA and CDR2 is SQIVND (reference sequence).

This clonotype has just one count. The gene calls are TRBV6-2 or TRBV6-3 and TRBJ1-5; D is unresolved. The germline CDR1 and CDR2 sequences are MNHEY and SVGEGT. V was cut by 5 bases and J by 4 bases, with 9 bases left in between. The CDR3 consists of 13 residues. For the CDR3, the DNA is TGTGCCAGCAGTGGCCTCTGTAATCAGCCCCAGCATTTT. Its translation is CASSGLCNQPQHF.

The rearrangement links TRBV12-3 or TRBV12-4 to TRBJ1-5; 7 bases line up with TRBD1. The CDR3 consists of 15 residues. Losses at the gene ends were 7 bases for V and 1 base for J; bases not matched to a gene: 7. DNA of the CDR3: TGTGCCAGCAACCTCGGAGGGGGCAGCAATCAGCCCCAGCATTTT. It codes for CASNLGGGSNQPQHF.

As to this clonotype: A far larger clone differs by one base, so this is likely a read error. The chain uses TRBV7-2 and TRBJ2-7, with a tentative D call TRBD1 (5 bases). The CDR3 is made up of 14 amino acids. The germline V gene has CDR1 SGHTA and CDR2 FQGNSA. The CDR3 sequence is CAISLSATDYEQYF. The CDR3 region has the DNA TGTGCCATCAGCTTATCCGCGACAGACTACGAGCAGTACTTC.

The chain's CDR3 is CSAGTSGEFTDTQYF. CDR3 DNA sequence: TGCAGTGCCGGGACTAGCGGGGAATTCACAGATACGCAGTATTTT. The chain is built from TRBV20-1 and TRBJ2-3, with 13 bases aligning to TRBD2. V gave up 6 bases and J gave up 2 bases; unmatched junction bases: 5. The V gene's germline CDR1 is DFQATT and CDR2 SNEGSKA (reference sequence). The CDR3 contains 15 residues.

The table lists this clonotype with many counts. The CDR3 nucleotides are TGTGCCAGCAGCGTACCCCCGGATCCGAACACCGGGGAGCTGTTTTTT. This gives the protein CASSVPPDPNTGELFF. This chain connects TRBV9 to TRBJ2-2; D uncertain. Germline lookup yields CDR1 SGDLS and CDR2 YYNGEE. V gave up 1 base and J gave up 0 bases, with 10 bases separating them. The CDR3 is 16 residues long.

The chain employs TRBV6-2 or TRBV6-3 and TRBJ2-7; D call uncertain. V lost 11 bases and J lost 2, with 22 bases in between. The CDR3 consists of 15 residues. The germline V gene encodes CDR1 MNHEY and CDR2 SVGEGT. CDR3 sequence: CAAKGQSVVTYEQYF. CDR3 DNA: TGTGCCGCTAAAGGCCAGTCGGTAGTCACCTACGAGCAGTACTTC.

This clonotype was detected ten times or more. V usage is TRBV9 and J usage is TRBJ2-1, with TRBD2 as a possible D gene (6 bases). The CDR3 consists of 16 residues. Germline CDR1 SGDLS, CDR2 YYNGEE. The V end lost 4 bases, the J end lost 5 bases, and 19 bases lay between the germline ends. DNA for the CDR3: TGTGCCAGCAGCCCCTCCTTGTGGGGGGACCACAATGAGCAGTTCTTC. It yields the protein CASSPSLWGDHNEQFF.

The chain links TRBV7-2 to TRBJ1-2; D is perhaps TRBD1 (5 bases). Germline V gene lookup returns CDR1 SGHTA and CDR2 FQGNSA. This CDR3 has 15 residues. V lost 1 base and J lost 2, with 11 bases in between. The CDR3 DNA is TGTGCCAGCAGCTTAGGTGCAGGGCTAAACTATGGCTACACCTTC. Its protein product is CASSLGAGLNYGYTF.

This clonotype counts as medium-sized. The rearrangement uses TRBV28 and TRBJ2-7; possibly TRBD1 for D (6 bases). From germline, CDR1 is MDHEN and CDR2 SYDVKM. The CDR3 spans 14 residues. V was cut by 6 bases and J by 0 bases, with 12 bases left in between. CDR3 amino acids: CASRNQGSSYEQYF. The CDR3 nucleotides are TGTGCCAGCAGGAATCAGGGGAGCTCCTACGAGCAGTACTTC.

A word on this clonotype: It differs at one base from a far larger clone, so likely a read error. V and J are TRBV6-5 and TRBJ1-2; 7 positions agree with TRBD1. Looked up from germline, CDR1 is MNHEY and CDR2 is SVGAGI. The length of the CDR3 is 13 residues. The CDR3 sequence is CSSSDRDTGGYTF. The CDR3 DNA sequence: TGTTCCAGCAGTGACAGGGACACCGGTGGCTACACCTTC.

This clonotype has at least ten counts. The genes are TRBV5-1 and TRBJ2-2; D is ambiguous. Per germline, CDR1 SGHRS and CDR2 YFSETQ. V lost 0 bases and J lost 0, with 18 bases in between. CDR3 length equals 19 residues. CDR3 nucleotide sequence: TGCGCCAGCAGCTTGGCCATTATGAGACTGGAATCGAACACCGGGGAGCTGTTTTTT. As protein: CASSLAIMRLESNTGELFF. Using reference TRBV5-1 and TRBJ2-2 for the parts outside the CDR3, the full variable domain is KAGVTQTPRYLIKTRGQQVTLSCSPISGHRSVSWYQQTPGQGLQFLFEYFSETQRNKGNFPGRFSGRQFSNSRSEMNVSTLELGDSALYLCASSLAIMRLESNTGELFFGEGSRLTVL.